This T cell receptor (beta chain) was recorded in a study of early T cells in non-severe SARS-CoV-2 infection. Across the whole study: The authors sequenced bulk RNA from unsorted whole blood, leaving chains unpaired.

This CDR3 contains 16 residues. Trimming took 3 bases from V and 8 from J; bases not matched to a gene: 13. In germline, CDR1 is MNHNS, CDR2 SASEGT. This clonotype has ten or more counts. Its specificity is unknown. The protocol attached unique molecular identifiers to individual cDNA molecules. TCRdb recomputed calls from the 5' RACE reads with MiXCR, one row per CDR3 protein. The table records fewer than 30,000 distinct CDR3 sequences, approximately 4.1% of them present only once. Whole-study results and caveats: Using VDJdb, the matching emphasized anti-spike CD8 responses while missing private and CD4 specificities.

The sequencing sample was made of whole blood. The origin of this receptor is an adult who was a healthcare worker with PCR-confirmed SARS-CoV-2 infection or an uninfected control (not recorded which). This sequence joins TRBV6-1 and TRBJ2-1, with 7 positions matching TRBD2. CDR3 nucleotide sequence: TGTGCCAGCAGTGAGATAGTAACGGGCGGGAGAGATGAGCAGTTCTTC. The encoded protein is CASSEIVTGGRDEQFF.